This T cell receptor beta chain was found in a study of control samples from healthy donors and cancer patients. For this clone: The same CDR3 is also encoded by other DNA sequences in this sample.

Assay: immunoSEQ multiplex PCR; the TCRdb copy retains only in-frame clones and omits some. The table shows around 200,000 clones, with roughly 89% occurring only once. Germline V gene sequence: CDR1 LNHDA, CDR2 SQIVND (reference sequence). The CDR3 is 13 residues long. With 4 bases removed from V and 7 bases from J, the gap between germline ends came to 13 bases. V and J are TRBV19 and TRBJ1-1, with D perhaps matching TRBD1 (6 bases). This receptor was taken from a woman in her twenties or thirties in good health. The sequenced sample consisted of blood. CDR3 sequence reads: CASSTTGGGEAFF. In DNA form, the CDR3 reads TGTGCCAGTAGTACGACAGGAGGAGGTGAAGCTTTCTTT.